This T cell receptor beta chain was observed in a study of T cells in Graves' hyperthyroidism and ophthalmopathy. Study as a whole: Initial diagnosis, before any treatment, was when peripheral blood was collected. Study results and limitations: The model's output predicted ophthalmopathy at a median of approximately 6.5 months prior to onset. Most expanded thyroid clonotypes above 0.001 also appeared in blood.

RNA transcripts gave rise to amplified TCR beta CDR3 regions. HTBI primers were the set used in a first-round RT-PCR of the TCR CDR3. Via MiXCR, TCRdb re-called the multiplex PCR reads, giving one row per CDR3 protein. Of 500,000 to 650,000 distinct CDR3 sequences listed, 14% are singletons. The CDR3 covers 15 residues. CDR1 and CDR2 from the germline V gene are SGHRS and YFSETQ. V was trimmed by 1 base and J by 6 bases, leaving 15 bases between them. This clonotype was counted at least ten times. The antigen is unknown. Exclusions: uncontrolled infection, other autoimmune disease, pregnancy, lactation.

This clonotype was sampled from a woman in her 40s with Graves' hyperthyroidism. This chain links TRBV5-1 with TRBJ2-3; no clear D. What was sequenced was blood. The CDR3 DNA sequence: TGCGCCAGCAGCTTGTTGGAGTCACAGAGGGATACGCAGTATTTT. It yields the protein CASSLLESQRDTQYF.